This is a list of T cell receptor beta chains from one sample in a study of OX40 agonist ivuxolimab in advanced cancers. The repertoire was sequenced with immunoSEQ multiplex PCR; TCRdb's copy has only in-frame clones and lacks some. Of around 15,000 clones listed, about three quarters were seen once; the top ten hold 25% to 30%. The material sequenced was CD4+ or CD8+ T cells sorted from blood, taken in a trial of the OX40 agonist ivuxolimab. Source of these receptors: an adult with an advanced solid tumor such as melanoma, head and neck, liver or kidney cancer. Both conserved end residues are part of each CDR3. The D gene is left open where the match is weak. Not all rows give a size; the values are once, few, many and, for expanded clones, a class.

size	D	J	V	CDR3	DNA
NA	TRBD1	TRBJ1-2	TRBV9	CASSVGPGTGDSNYGYTF	TGTGCCAGCAGCGTCGGCCCCGGGACAGGTGATTCTAACTATGGCTACACCTTC
NA	NA	TRBJ2-7	TRBV11-2	CASSLGGNYEQYF	TGTGCCAGCAGCTTAGGGGGGAACTACGAGCAGTACTTC
NA	TRBD1	TRBJ2-4	TRBV27	CASSGQGKNIQYF	TGTGCCAGCAGCGGACAGGGAAAAAACATTCAGTACTTC
NA	TRBD1	TRBJ2-1	TRBV7-3	CASSEDAGTGYYNEQFF	TGTGCCAGCAGCGAGGACGCCGGGACAGGGTATTACAATGAGCAGTTCTTC
medium-sized	TRBD2	TRBJ2-4	TRBV4-1	CASSHTPGLAEAKNIQYF	TGCGCCAGCAGCCACACCCCGGGTCTAGCGGAAGCCAAAAACATTCAGTACTTC
NA	NA	TRBJ2-3	TRBV7-8	CASSLGDITDTQYF	TGTGCCAGCAGCTTAGGGGATATCACAGATACGCAGTATTTT
NA	NA	TRBJ1-1	TRBV6-5	CASSPQGSAEAFF	TGTGCCAGCAGTCCACAGGGTAGCGCTGAAGCTTTCTTT
NA	TRBD2	TRBJ2-7	TRBV5-4	CASSQIAGGPSYEQYF	TGTGCCAGCAGCCAAATAGCGGGAGGGCCTTCTTACGAGCAGTACTTC
NA	TRBD1	TRBJ2-7	TRBV4-3	CASAPGTGTTYEQYF	TGCGCCAGCGCGCCCGGGACAGGGACCACCTACGAGCAGTACTTC
NA	NA	TRBJ1-2	TRBV4-3	CASSQDTAYGYTF	TGCGCCAGCAGCCAAGATACAGCCTATGGCTACACCTTC
NA	NA	TRBJ1-6	TRBV6-6	CASSIQGGRGNSPLHF	TGTGCCAGCAGTATACAGGGTGGGAGGGGAAATTCACCCCTCCACTTT
NA	TRBD1	TRBJ2-1	TRBV6-6	CASSYPADRHEDEQFF	TGTGCCAGCAGTTACCCGGCGGACAGGCATGAGGATGAGCAGTTCTTC
NA	TRBD2	TRBJ2-7	TRBV9	CASSVATGLAGYEQYF	TGTGCCAGCAGCGTAGCTACTGGGCTAGCGGGATACGAGCAGTACTTC
NA	NA	TRBJ1-5	TRBV19	CASSILDNNQPQHF	TGTGCCAGTAGTATTTTGGACAACAATCAGCCCCAGCATTTT
NA	TRBD2	TRBJ2-7	TRBV13	CASSSGLAGSYEQYF	TGTGCCAGCAGCTCGGGACTAGCGGGAAGTTACGAGCAGTACTTC
NA	TRBD1	TRBJ2-7	TRBV7-9	CASIPTGPTYEQYF	TGTGCCAGCATCCCGACAGGGCCCACCTACGAGCAGTACTTC
few	NA	TRBJ1-1	TRBV19	CASSPTKLNTEAFF	TGTGCCAGTAGTCCGACAAAACTGAACACTGAAGCTTTCTTT
NA	TRBD1	TRBJ1-2	TRBV29-1	CSVEGQGLFGYTF	TGCAGCGTTGAAGGACAGGGACTCTTTGGCTACACCTTC
NA	NA	TRBJ2-7	TRBV6-5	CASSYSIGSSYEQYF	TGTGCCAGCAGTTACTCGATAGGCTCCTCCTACGAGCAGTACTTC
NA	TRBD1	TRBJ1-5	TRBV28	CASRGQRRSNQPQHF	TGTGCCAGCAGGGGACAGAGAAGAAGCAATCAGCCCCAGCATTTT
NA	NA	TRBJ2-1	TRBV27	CASRGRTQYNEQFF	TGTGCCAGCAGGGGGCGGACTCAATACAATGAGCAGTTCTTC
NA	NA	TRBJ1-1	TRBV7-9	CASSLDSLSTEAFF	TGTGCCAGCAGCTTGGACAGCCTGAGTACTGAAGCTTTCTTT